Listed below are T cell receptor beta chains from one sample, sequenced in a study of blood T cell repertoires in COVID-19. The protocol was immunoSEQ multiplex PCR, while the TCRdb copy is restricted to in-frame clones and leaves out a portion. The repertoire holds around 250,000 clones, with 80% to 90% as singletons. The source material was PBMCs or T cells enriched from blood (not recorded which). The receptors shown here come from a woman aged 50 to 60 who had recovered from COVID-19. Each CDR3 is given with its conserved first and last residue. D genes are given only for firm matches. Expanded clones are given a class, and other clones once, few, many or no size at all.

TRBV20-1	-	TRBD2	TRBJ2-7	CSAERREKQYF	TGCAGTGCCGAACGGCGGGAGAAGCAGTACTTC
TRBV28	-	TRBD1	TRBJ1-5	CASSVDRETQPQHF	TGTGCCAGCAGTGTGGACAGGGAGACTCAGCCCCAGCATTTT
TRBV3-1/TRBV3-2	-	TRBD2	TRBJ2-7	CASSQDLSGSFTTVYPYEQYF	TGTGCCAGCAGCCAAGATCTAAGCGGGAGTTTTACGACCGTTTATCCCTACGAGCAGTACTTC
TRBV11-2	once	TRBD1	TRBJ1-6	CASSLVDRGASPLHF	TGTGCCAGCAGCTTAGTGGACAGGGGAGCTTCACCCCTCCACTTT
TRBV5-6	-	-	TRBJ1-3	CASSFQLTSGNTIYF	TGTGCCAGCAGCTTTCAACTTACCTCTGGAAACACCATATATTTT
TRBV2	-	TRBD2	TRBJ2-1	CASSLAGILSFGQFF	TGTGCCAGCAGCTTAGCGGGAATACTTTCATTTGGGCAGTTCTTC
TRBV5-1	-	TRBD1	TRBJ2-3	CASSLGGGASDTQYF	TGCGCCAGCAGCTTGGGAGGGGGCGCATCGGATACGCAGTATTTT
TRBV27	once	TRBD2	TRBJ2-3	CASSLWSAGASTDTQYF	TGTGCCAGCAGTTTATGGTCGGCGGGAGCTAGCACAGATACGCAGTATTTT
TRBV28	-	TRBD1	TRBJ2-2	CASSQTRDRDTGELFF	TGTGCCAGCAGCCAGACACGGGACAGGGATACCGGGGAGCTGTTTTTT
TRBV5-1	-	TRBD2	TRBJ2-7	CASREGLAETYEQYF	TGCGCCAGCAGAGAGGGACTAGCGGAAACCTACGAGCAGTACTTC
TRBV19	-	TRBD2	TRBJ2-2	CARQSTSGRENTGELFF	TGTGCCAGACAATCCACTAGCGGGAGGGAAAACACCGGGGAGCTGTTTTTT
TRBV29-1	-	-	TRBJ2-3	CSVELMAGIATDTQYF	TGCAGCGTTGAATTAATGGCGGGAATAGCCACAGATACGCAGTATTTT
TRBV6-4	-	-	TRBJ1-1	CASCRGRNTEAFF	TGTGCCAGCTGTCGGGGGAGGAACACTGAAGCTTTCTTT
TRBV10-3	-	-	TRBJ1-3	CAISVQESSGNTIYF	TGTGCCATCAGTGTACAGGAAAGCTCTGGAAACACCATATATTTT
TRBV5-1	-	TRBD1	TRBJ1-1	CASSHQGGVNTEAFF	TGCGCCAGCAGCCACCAGGGGGGCGTGAACACTGAAGCTTTCTTT
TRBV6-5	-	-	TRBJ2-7	CASRRGASHEQYF	TGTGCCAGCAGACGTGGAGCTAGCCACGAGCAGTACTTC
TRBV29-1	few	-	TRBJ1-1	CSVGSHLNAEAFF	TGCAGCGTTGGTAGTCACCTGAACGCTGAAGCTTTCTTT
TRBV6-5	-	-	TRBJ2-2	CASSYGGSDTGELFF	TGTGCCAGCAGTTACGGGGGGAGCGACACCGGGGAGCTGTTTTTT
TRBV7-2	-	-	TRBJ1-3	CASSLVSSSGNTIYF	TGTGCCAGCAGCTTAGTTTCCAGTTCTGGAAACACCATATATTTT
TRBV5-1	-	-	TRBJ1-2	CASSLDAGSYTF	TGCGCCAGCAGCTTGGATGCAGGAAGCTACACCTTC
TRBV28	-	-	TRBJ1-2	CASSLTLSGEKNSNYGYTF	TGTGCCAGCAGTCTGACCCTCTCCGGAGAAAAGAACTCTAACTATGGCTACACCTTC
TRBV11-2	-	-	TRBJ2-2	CASSLLLDTGELFF	TGTGCCAGCAGCTTACTACTCGACACCGGGGAGCTGTTTTTT
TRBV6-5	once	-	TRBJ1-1	CASSYSSGSTEAFF	TGTGCCAGCAGTTACTCGTCCGGGAGCACTGAAGCTTTCTTT
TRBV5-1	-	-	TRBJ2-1	CASSLAGGNEQFF	TGCGCCAGCAGCTTGGCCGGGGGAAATGAGCAGTTCTTC
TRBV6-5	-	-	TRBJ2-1	CASTAGGLGYNEQFF	TGTGCCAGCACGGCAGGGGGACTCGGATACAATGAGCAGTTCTTC
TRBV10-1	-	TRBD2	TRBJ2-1	CASSESTSGRTYNEQFF	TGCGCCAGCAGTGAGTCAACTAGCGGGAGGACCTACAATGAGCAGTTCTTC
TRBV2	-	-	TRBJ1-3	CASSSGTGNTIYF	TGTGCCAGCAGTTCCGGGACAGGAAACACCATATATTTT
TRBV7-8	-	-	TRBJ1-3	CASSRKDTYSGNTIYF	TGTGCCAGCAGTCGAAAAGACACCTACTCTGGAAACACCATATATTTT
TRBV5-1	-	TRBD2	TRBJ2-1	CASSTGTSGSGSEQFF	TGCGCCAGCAGCACCGGGACTAGCGGGAGTGGAAGTGAGCAGTTCTTC